The clone carrying this T cell receptor (beta chain) was seen repeatedly, ten times or more. MiXCR was run by TCRdb on the 5' RACE reads, yielding one entry per CDR3 protein. The table has 150,000 to 200,000 distinct CDR3 sequences, roughly 13% seen once. The data were obtained in a study of CD8 T cells in ankylosing spondylitis. CDR3 size: 16 residues. Trimming pared 3 bases from V and 0 bases from J, leaving 16 bases between. Per germline, CDR1 SGHRS and CDR2 YFSETQ. Sequenced material: blood, either unsorted or a sorted T cell fraction (not recorded which). The sequence was collected from a female donor with ankylosing spondylitis or in good health (not recorded which). The chain has TRBV5-1 and TRBJ2-7, with a possible D match to TRBD2 (6 bases). This CDR3 is CASSSPSDRPSYEQYF. The CDR3 nucleotides read TGCGCCAGCAGCTCCCCTAGCGACAGACCCTCCTACGAGCAGTACTTC. The full variable domain, with the rest looked up from reference TRBV5-1 and TRBJ2-7, is KAGVTQTPRYLIKTRGQQVTLSCSPISGHRSVSWYQQTPGQGLQFLFEYFSETQRNKGNFPGRFSGRQFSNSRSEMNVSTLELGDSALYLCASSSPSDRPSYEQYFGPGTRLTVT.